The 18 T cell receptor beta chains in this list originate from one sample, sequenced in a study of PD-1 blockade in classical Hodgkin lymphoma. Some clones are missing from TCRdb's copy, which holds only in-frame ones; the method was immunoSEQ multiplex PCR. Of just under 100,000 clones detected, approximately 80% appear once; the ten largest clones hold over 9%. No patient escaped relapse after autologous stem cell transplantation, and brentuximab vedotin exposure varied. The sequenced sample was peripheral blood mononuclear cells (PBMCs), obtained at baseline. The origin of the receptors is a human donor with classical Hodgkin lymphoma.

The V and J genes are TRBV2 and TRBJ2-1; 8 bases line up with TRBD2. This CDR3 contains 14 residues. Germline values: CDR1 SNHLY, CDR2 FYNNEI. With 3 bases clipped from V and 8 bases from J, the junction kept 6 bases outside the gene matches. This CDR3 is CASSENGLAYEQFF. The CDR3 DNA reads as TGTGCCAGCAGTGAGAACGGACTAGCCTATGAGCAGTTCTTC.

This clone was picked up one time. V is TRBV7-9 and J is TRBJ2-7; TRBD2 agrees at 9 bases. The germline gives CDR1 SEHNR, CDR2 FQNEAQ (reference sequence). Losses at the gene ends were 5 bases for V and 2 bases for J; bases not matched to a gene: 4. This CDR3 is 14 amino acids long. The CDR3 is CASSPRTSAYEQYF. In nucleotides, the CDR3 is TGTGCCAGCAGCCCCCGGACTAGCGCCTACGAGCAGTACTTC.

The chain joins TRBV5-5 to TRBJ1-4, with 9 bases fitting TRBD1. CDR1 is SGHKS and CDR2 is YYEKEE in the germline V gene (reference sequence). The CDR3 spans 15 residues. Unmatched junction bases numbered 2, after V lost 0 bases and J lost 5 bases. In nucleotides, the CDR3 is TGTGCCAGCAGCTTGGTAGGGACAGGGAATGAAAAACTGTTTTTT. Translating gives CASSLVGTGNEKLFF.

The CDR3 DNA follows: TGTGCCAGCAGCCAAGATCACAGGCTCTCCGAGCAGTACTTC. Its protein product is CASSQDHRLSEQYF. The chain combines TRBV14 with TRBJ2-7; D is possibly TRBD1 (5 bases). CDR1 is SGHDN and CDR2 is FVKESK in the germline V gene. V lost 0 bases and J 6 bases, leaving 12 bases between the germline ends. This CDR3 is 14 amino acids long. The whole variable domain, remainder taken from reference TRBV14 and TRBJ2-7, is EAGVTQFPSHSVIEKGQTVTLRCDPISGHDNLYWYRRVMGKEIKFLLHFVKESKQDESGMPNNRFLAERTGGTYSTLKVQPAELEDSGVYFCASSQDHRLSEQYFGPGTRLTVT.

This rearrangement joins TRBV7-9 to TRBJ1-2; possibly TRBD1 for D (5 bases). Germline V lookup: CDR1 SEHNR, CDR2 FQNEAQ (reference sequence). V was clipped by 0 bases and J by 1 base, with 9 bases between them. The CDR3 runs to 15 residues. CDR3 DNA: TGTGCCAGCAGCTTAGCACAGGATGTTAACTATGGCTACACCTTC. Translating it yields CASSLAQDVNYGYTF.

J is TRBJ1-2 and V is TRBV6-1; D possibly corresponds to TRBD1 (6 bases). The CDR3 has 18 residues. V was shortened by 2 bases and J by 0 bases, with 19 bases between the two germline ends. The germline V gene encodes CDR1 MNHNS and CDR2 SASEGT. The CDR3 reads CASSEFRGGLSTNYGYTF. Here the CDR3 DNA reads TGTGCCAGCAGTGAATTTAGGGGGGGACTTTCTACTAACTATGGCTACACCTTC.

This chain connects TRBV5-1 to TRBJ1-1, with TRBD1 identical over 8 bases. The V gene's germline CDR1 is SGHRS and CDR2 YFSETQ. The J segment lost 2 bases and the V segment lost 3 bases, leaving 6 bases of the junction unmatched. The CDR3 is made up of 15 amino acids. The CDR3 loop reads CASSSRTGRNTEAFF. CDR3 nucleotide sequence: TGCGCCAGCAGCTCGAGGACAGGGCGAAACACTGAAGCTTTCTTT.

The chain employs TRBV15 and TRBJ1-4; 7 nucleotides agree with TRBD1. V was pared by 0 bases and J by 3 bases, with 7 bases of the junction left unmatched. Germline-derived CDR1 and CDR2 are LNHNV and YYDKDF (reference sequence). The CDR3 length is 17 residues. The DNA of the CDR3 is TGTGCCACCAGCAGAGATCCCAGAACAGGGGCTAATGAAAAACTGTTTTTT. Residues: CATSRDPRTGANEKLFF.

The chain combines TRBV9 with TRBJ1-1, with D possibly TRBD1 on 5 matching bases. The CDR3 extends over 15 amino acids. Germline loops: CDR1 SGDLS, CDR2 YYNGEE. The V and J ends lost 0 bases and 5 bases respectively, with 14 bases between them. CDR3 sequence reads: CASSVAAGRETEAFF. In nucleotides, the CDR3 is TGTGCCAGCAGCGTAGCGGCAGGGCGTGAGACTGAAGCTTTCTTT.

J is TRBJ1-2 and V is TRBV6-6; D is possibly TRBD1 (6 bases). This CDR3 is 14 amino acids long. V lost 2 bases and J 1 base, leaving 8 bases between the germline ends. From germline, CDR1 is MNHNY and CDR2 SVGAGI (reference sequence). CDR3 residues: CASSYGQINYGYTF. In DNA, the CDR3 is TGTGCCAGCAGTTACGGACAGATTAACTATGGCTACACCTTC.

The CDR3 spells CSVEGGSSGEYNEQFF. As DNA, the CDR3 is TGCAGCGTTGAAGGGGGGTCTAGCGGGGAGTACAATGAGCAGTTCTTC. The chain has TRBV29-1 and TRBJ2-1; 9 positions agree with TRBD2. CDR1 and CDR2 from the germline V gene are SQVTM and ANQGSEA. V lost 1 base to trimming and J lost 4 bases; unmatched junction nucleotides: 8. The CDR3 contains 16 residues.

V and J are TRBV21-1 and TRBJ2-7. TRBV21-1 is a documented pseudogene. This CDR3 spans 14 amino acids. The CDR3 bases are TGTGCCAGCAGCAAAGAGGGGGGCGTCTACGAGCAGTACTTC. Protein: CASSKEGGVYEQYF.

The table lists this clone with a count of one. The chain has TRBV9 and TRBJ1-1; 10 nucleotides align to TRBD1. The germline CDR1 and CDR2 sequences are SGDLS and YYNGEE. V was pared by 2 bases and J by 3 bases, with 7 bases of the junction left unmatched. The CDR3 sequence is 16 residues long. The CDR3 bases are TGTGCCAGCAGCGTTGGACAGGGGGAGGGACACACTGAAGCTTTCTTT. Protein product: CASSVGQGEGHTEAFF.

The chain combines TRBV28 with TRBJ2-2; D perhaps matches TRBD2 (6 bases). The V gene lost 6 bases and the J gene lost 5 bases, with 16 bases spanning the gap. This CDR3 is built from 15 residues. Germline loops: CDR1 MDHEN, CDR2 SYDVKM. The CDR3 loop reads CASSSVRRATGELFF. The CDR3 nucleotides read TGTGCCAGCAGCTCCGTGAGGAGGGCTACCGGGGAGCTGTTTTTT.

There are a few counts of this clone. Other DNA sequences of this sample code for an identical CDR3. The chain links TRBV29-1 to TRBJ2-3; either TRBD1 or TRBD2 may supply D (6 bases each). Trimming took off 4 bases at V and 4 bases at J, with 12 bases between the two ends. The germline gives CDR1 SQVTM, CDR2 ANQGSEA. The length of the CDR3 is 13 residues. CDR3 nucleotide sequence: TGCAGCGTTGTACGGAGGGGGGCAGATACGCAGTATTTT. It encodes CSVVRRGADTQYF.

The chain joins TRBV5-1 to TRBJ2-5; 14 nucleotides align to TRBD2. CDR3 length: 16 amino acids. Germline V CDR1 and CDR2: SGHRS, YFSETQ. The J segment lost 4 bases and the V segment lost 4 bases, leaving 6 bases of the junction unmatched. CDR3 nucleotide sequence: TGCGCCAGCAGCATCGGACTAGCGGGAGGTTTAGAGACCCAGTACTTC. Its translation is CASSIGLAGGLETQYF.

V gene TRBV6-5 combines with J gene TRBJ2-1, with 8 bases identical to TRBD2. In germline, CDR1 is MNHEY, CDR2 SVGAGI. The trim removed 2 bases at V and 8 bases at J, leaving 5 bases unmatched. The CDR3 spans 14 residues. CDR3 nucleotides: TGTGCCAGCAGTTACCAGCGGGAGCCCCATGAGCAGTTCTTC. As protein: CASSYQREPHEQFF.

The genes are TRBV5-6 and TRBJ1-5, with D possibly being TRBD1 (5 bases). The germline gives CDR1 SGHDT, CDR2 YYEEEE. V dropped 0 bases and J dropped 2 bases, with 12 bases sitting between them. The CDR3 covers 16 residues. CDR3 DNA: TGTGCCAGCAGCTTGGATGGGAGGGGCGGCAATCAGCCCCAGCATTTT. Its protein product is CASSLDGRGGNQPQHF.